The clone carrying this TCR beta chain was counted a few times. The data were taken from a study of patients and donors after allogeneic stem cell transplantation. This CDR3 spans 15 amino acids. Trimming took 3 bases from V and 4 from J, leaving 14 bases between them. Germline-derived CDR1 and CDR2 are SGHRS and YFSETQ. MiXCR was run by TCRdb on the RT-PCR reads, yielding one entry per CDR3 protein. This table has roughly 940,000 distinct CDR3 sequences, 18% appearing once. J is TRBJ1-5 and V is TRBV5-1, with a possible D match to TRBD1 (6 bases). The sequence was obtained from a human donor who was either an allogeneic HSCT recipient or a stem cell or donor lymphocyte infusion donor (not recorded which). It is not recorded whose cells these are; they may come from a transplant donor. Sequenced sample: blood, either unsorted or a sorted T cell fraction (not recorded which). The CDR3 loop is CASSWGPEGNQPQHF. In nucleotides, the CDR3 is TGCGCCAGCAGCTGGGGGCCGGAGGGAAATCAGCCCCAGCATTTT.